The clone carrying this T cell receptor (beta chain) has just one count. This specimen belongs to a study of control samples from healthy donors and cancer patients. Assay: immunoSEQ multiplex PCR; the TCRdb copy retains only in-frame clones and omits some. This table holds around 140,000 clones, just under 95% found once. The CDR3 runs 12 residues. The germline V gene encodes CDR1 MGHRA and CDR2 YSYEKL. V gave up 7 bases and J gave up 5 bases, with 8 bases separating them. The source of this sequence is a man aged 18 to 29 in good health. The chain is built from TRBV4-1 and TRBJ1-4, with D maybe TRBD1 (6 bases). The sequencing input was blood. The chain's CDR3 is CASNQGNEKLFF. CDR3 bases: TGCGCCAGCAACCAGGGGAATGAAAAACTGTTTTTT.